Listed here are 27 T cell receptor beta chains from one sample, sequenced in a study of T cells in Graves' hyperthyroidism and ophthalmopathy (dated by TCRdb to between 2018 and 2020). The library was produced with multiplex PCR. Instrument on record: Illumina HiSeq 2000. TCR beta CDR3 regions were amplified from RNA transcripts. For the first round of RT-PCR on the TCR CDR3, the HTBI primer set was used together with the Qiagen OneStep RT-PCR kit. The public sequencing data were trimmed at Q25 with fastp and processed into clonotypes with MiXCR by TCRdb, which kept only in-frame beta chains. Entries that share a CDR3 protein sequence are merged under the most common genes and DNA. Counted in this sample were 130,000 to 150,000 distinct CDR3 sequences; 22% of them appeared once. Roughly 73% of the sample goes to the ten largest clones. Sequencing was carried out using blood. The receptor source for this set is a woman aged 45 to 65 with Graves' hyperthyroidism that later progressed to Graves' ophthalmopathy.

In this sample, this clonotype turned up a few times. The V call is TRBV6-2 or TRBV6-3, the J call TRBJ2-4; D is ambiguous. V lost 5 bases, J lost 0 bases, and 8 bases lay in between. CDR3 length: 14 residues. From germline, CDR1 is MNHEY and CDR2 SVGEGT. CDR3 coding DNA: TGTGCCAGCAGTCTCGGTATAGCCAAAAACATTCAGTACTTC. It yields the protein CASSLGIAKNIQYF.

Points on this clonotype: A read error may explain this, as a much larger clone is one base away. The rearrangement uses TRBV28 and TRBJ2-5; TRBD2 aligns across 8 bases. The germline V gene encodes CDR1 MDHEN and CDR2 SYDVKM. This CDR3 comprises 15 residues. CDR3 loop: CASSLGTRTREPQYF. The CDR3 bases are TGTGCCAGCAGTTTGGGGACTAGGACGAGAGAGCCCCAGTACTTC.

The table lists this clonotype with many counts. The V gene is TRBV20-1, the J gene TRBJ2-7, with D hard to call. The CDR3 extends over 13 amino acids. CDR1 and CDR2 from the germline V gene are DFQATT and SNEGSKA (reference sequence). The V gene lost 5 bases and the J gene lost 0 bases, with 11 bases spanning the gap. This CDR3 is CSAPVPPSYEQYF. CDR3 DNA sequence: TGCAGTGCTCCAGTTCCACCCTCCTACGAGCAGTACTTC.

This chain connects TRBV6-1 to TRBJ2-5; 8 bases are shared with TRBD2. This CDR3 spans 16 amino acids. From germline, CDR1 is MNHNS and CDR2 SASEGT. J gave up 1 base and V 5 bases, and 9 bases lay outside the gene matches. The CDR3 DNA is TGTGCCAGCAGTCCCCAGGCGGGAGGTACCCAAGAGACCCAGTACTTC. Its translation: CASSPQAGGTQETQYF.

This clonotype was seen more than once but under ten times. Because the CDR3's place on the DNA is in doubt, the DNA is left out and the CDR3 is given as listed by TCRdb. The chain carries TRBV29-1 and TRBJ2-5; TRBD1, the table's D call, lacks a check against the DNA. Germline CDR1 reads SQVTM; CDR2 reads ANQGSEA. The CDR3 spans 11 amino acids, including both terminal residues. The CDR3 here is CSVGPGETQYF.

Only a few counts were recorded for this clonotype. V and J are TRBV4-1 and TRBJ2-1; D may be TRBD2 (6 bases). V lost 8 bases and J lost 0, with 14 bases in between. Germline values: CDR1 MGHRA, CDR2 YSYEKL. This CDR3 is built from 15 residues. The CDR3 DNA reads TGCGCCAGCCAATACGGGGGAAGCTCCTACAATGAGCAGTTCTTC. This gives the protein CASQYGGSSYNEQFF.

In its sample, this clonotype was seen many times. The chain joins TRBV20-1 to TRBJ2-7; D may be TRBD2 (6 bases). Trimming left V 0 bases short and J 2 bases short, with 11 bases between. CDR3 length: 14 residues. Germline CDR1 reads DFQATT; CDR2 reads SNEGSKA (reference sequence). The CDR3: CSARDGRHAYEQYF. The CDR3 nucleotides are TGCAGTGCTAGAGATGGGAGGCACGCCTACGAGCAGTACTTC.

Details on this clonotype: This may come from a read error, since a much larger clone is one base off. The chain has TRBV28 and TRBJ2-1; 12 nucleotides align to TRBD2. The ends lost 4 bases at V and 2 bases at J; junction bases unmatched: 3. The CDR3 is 16 residues long. Germline values: CDR1 MDHEN, CDR2 SYDVKM. Here the CDR3 DNA reads TGTGCCAGCAGTTCCCGACTAGCGGGAGCCTACAATGAGCAGTTCTTC. It is translated as CASSSRLAGAYNEQFF.

V and J are TRBV6-1 and TRBJ2-7; TRBD2 agrees at 8 bases. V dropped 6 bases and J dropped 4; count of bases not matched to a gene: 20. CDR1 MNHNS and CDR2 SASEGT come from the germline V gene. The CDR3 sequence is 18 residues long. CDR3 amino acids: CASRPTGGALRSKYEQYF. The DNA for the CDR3 is TGTGCCAGCAGGCCGACCGGGGGGGCCCTTCGCAGTAAATACGAGCAGTACTTC.

The chain employs TRBV20-1 and TRBJ1-6; 7 positions agree with TRBD1. Germline CDR1 is DFQATT and CDR2 is SNEGSKA (reference sequence). The CDR3 has 14 amino acids. The V and J ends lost 3 bases and 13 bases, in that order; junction bases with no gene match: 12. CDR3 loop: CSASRDSTIAPLHF. The CDR3 DNA follows: TGCAGTGCTAGCAGGGACAGCACTATTGCGCCCCTCCACTTT.

This clonotype was seen ten or more times. The chain uses TRBV6-1 and TRBJ2-7, with a weak D call TRBD1 (5 bases). The length of the CDR3 is 14 residues. Germline V gene lookup returns CDR1 MNHNS and CDR2 SASEGT. V was cut by 5 bases and J by 2 bases, with 13 bases left in between. The CDR3 bases are TGTGCCAGCAGTCCTCGTCCAGGGCCCTACGAGCAGTACTTC. Its translation: CASSPRPGPYEQYF.

In its sample, this clonotype was seen a few times. This sequence joins TRBV7-2 and TRBJ2-1; D remains unclear. The CDR3 runs 12 residues. Germline CDR1 and CDR2: SGHTA and FQGNSA. Trimming shortened V by 5 bases and J by 9 bases, and 11 bases separated the two germline ends. The CDR3 DNA reads TGTGCCAGCAGCCCAATTCTCGTTGAGCAGTTCTTC. Residues: CASSPILVEQFF. Variable domain in full (rest from reference TRBV7-2 and TRBJ2-1): GAGVSQSPSNKVTEKGKDVELRCDPISGHTALYWYRQSLGQGLEFLIYFQGNSAPDKSGLPSDRFSAERTGGSVSTLTIQRTQQEDSAVYLCASSPILVEQFFGPGTRLTVL.

This clonotype was seen ten or more times. The J gene is TRBJ2-1, the V gene TRBV5-1, with 9 positions matching TRBD2. Germline V lookup: CDR1 SGHRS, CDR2 YFSETQ. This CDR3 contains 15 residues. V was pared by 2 bases and J by 8 bases, with 8 bases of the junction left unmatched. The CDR3 protein is CASSFLAGSNDEQFF. In DNA, the CDR3 is TGCGCCAGCAGCTTCCTAGCGGGGAGTAACGATGAGCAGTTCTTC.

The sample holds a few counts of this clonotype. J is TRBJ2-1 and V is TRBV24-1, with TRBD2 identical over 7 bases. V gave up 3 bases and J gave up 6 bases; unmatched junction bases: 10. The germline gives CDR1 KGHDR, CDR2 SFDVKD. The CDR3 is 16 residues long. The CDR3 here is CATSDRGRALGNEQFF. For the CDR3, the DNA is TGTGCCACCAGTGATCGGGGGAGGGCCCTCGGCAATGAGCAGTTCTTC.

This sequence joins TRBV28 and TRBJ1-1; D may be TRBD1 (6 bases). The CDR3 sequence is 15 residues long. V was pared by 8 bases and J by 1 base, with 17 bases between. CDR1 MDHEN and CDR2 SYDVKM come from the germline V gene. The CDR3 DNA reads as TGTGCCAGCCAGGGGTGGGGGGGCCAGAACACTGAAGCTTTCTTT. Protein product: CASQGWGGQNTEAFF.

This clonotype appeared many times. The chain couples TRBV20-1 to TRBJ2-3; TRBD1 might be the D (6 bases). Germline V gives CDR1 DFQATT, CDR2 SNEGSKA (reference sequence). This CDR3 has 13 amino acids. The DNA of the CDR3 is TGCAGCTTGAAACCAGGGGCCACAGATACGCAGTATTTT. Its translation: CSLKPGATDTQYF.

There are many counts of this clonotype. The V call is TRBV2, the J call TRBJ2-3; 12 bases align to TRBD2. V lost 6 bases, J lost 5 bases, and 12 bases stayed unmatched. This CDR3 is built from 17 residues. Germline loops: CDR1 SNHLY, CDR2 FYNNEI. The CDR3 DNA sequence: TGTGCCAGCAGCCCCGTAGGACTAGCGGGAAAACGAGATACGCAGTATTTT. Protein sequence: CASSPVGLAGKRDTQYF. The full variable domain, with the rest looked up from reference TRBV2 and TRBJ2-3, is EPEVTQTPSHQVTQMGQEVILRCVPISNHLYFYWYRQILGQKVEFLVSFYNNEISEKSEIFDDQFSVERPDGSNFTLKIRSTKLEDSAMYFCASSPVGLAGKRDTQYFGPGTRLTVL.

V usage is TRBV10-3 and J usage is TRBJ2-3; D is uncertain. Trimming left V 3 bases short and J 2 bases short, with 9 bases between. Germline loops: CDR1 ENHRY, CDR2 SYGVKD. This CDR3 contains 14 residues. The CDR3 reads CAISDSVNTDTQYF. Here the CDR3 DNA reads TGTGCCATCAGTGATTCGGTAAACACAGATACGCAGTATTTT.

The chain uses TRBV28 and TRBJ2-5, with 9 bases fitting TRBD2. V was pared by 5 bases and J by 0 bases, with 4 bases of the junction left unmatched. This CDR3 is 15 amino acids long. CDR1 and CDR2 (germline): MDHEN, SYDVKM. Written as DNA, the CDR3 is TGTGCCAGCAGTAAAGCGGGAGGATACCAAGAGACCCAGTACTTC. Its protein product is CASSKAGGYQETQYF. Looking up the rest from reference TRBV28 and TRBJ2-5 gives the full variable domain: DVKVTQSSRYLVKRTGEKVFLECVQDMDHENMFWYRQDPGLGLRLIYFSYDVKMKEKGDIPEGYSVSREKKERFSLILESASTNQTSMYLCASSKAGGYQETQYFGPGTRLLVL.

As to this clonotype: A clone one base away is much larger, so this may be a read error. The genes are TRBV27 and TRBJ2-7; possibly TRBD1 for D (6 bases). Trimming stripped 2 bases from V and 2 bases from J, with 13 bases between. The germline CDR1 and CDR2 sequences are MNHEY and SMNVEV (reference sequence). The CDR3 has 15 residues. For the CDR3, the DNA is TGTGCCAGCAGTTTACCGGGACACCTACCCTACGAGCAGTACTTC. Encoded protein: CASSLPGHLPYEQYF.

This clonotype has ten or more counts. The chain uses TRBV2 and TRBJ2-2; TRBD2 matches 8 bases. Germline CDR1 and CDR2: SNHLY and FYNNEI. The CDR3 extends over 14 amino acids. Trimming took 7 bases from V and 5 from J; bases not matched to a gene: 6. Written as DNA, the CDR3 is TGTGCCAGCAAGGCACGGGAGGGTACCGGGGAGCTGTTTTTT. Translation gives CASKAREGTGELFF.

This clonotype has a count of ten or more. The J gene is TRBJ1-1, the V gene TRBV4-1; D is unresolved. CDR1 and CDR2 from the germline V gene are MGHRA and YSYEKL. This CDR3 is built from 14 residues. V was clipped by 0 bases and J by 8 bases, with 13 bases between them. CDR3 residues: CASSQESAATEAFF. CDR3 DNA sequence: TGCGCCAGCAGCCAAGAATCGGCAGCAACAGAAGCTTTCTTT.

There are a few counts of this clonotype. J is TRBJ2-3 and V is TRBV5-4, with TRBD2 matching 14 bases. Germline CDR1 reads SGHNT; CDR2 reads YYREEE (reference sequence). The V and J ends lost 1 base and 4 bases, in that order; junction bases with no gene match: 8. This CDR3 has 18 amino acids. For the CDR3, the DNA is TGTGCCAGCAGCTTGAAGGGACTAGCGGGAGCGGGTGCAGATACGCAGTATTTT. Residues: CASSLKGLAGAGADTQYF.

The chain couples TRBV20-1 to TRBJ1-5; D not certain. Trimming removed 1 base from V and 8 bases from J, with 9 bases in between. The germline V gene has CDR1 DFQATT and CDR2 SNEGSKA (reference sequence). CDR3 length equals 12 residues. The CDR3 nucleotides are TGCAGTGCTAGAGGCCCTATTGAGCCCCAGCATTTT. This codes for CSARGPIEPQHF.

V is TRBV10-3 and J is TRBJ1-6; TRBD1 is a possible D gene (5 bases). The ends were cut back, 3 bases at V and 8 bases at J, with 20 bases in the middle. CDR3 length: 17 residues. Per the germline V gene, CDR1 is ENHRY and CDR2 is SYGVKD. The CDR3 spells CAISEDAGRRLYSPLHF. For the CDR3, the DNA is TGTGCCATCAGTGAAGATGCAGGGAGGAGGCTTTATTCACCCCTCCACTTT.

This clonotype was observed many times. J is TRBJ1-3 and V is TRBV6-1; D not certain. The CDR3 length is 14 residues. CDR1 is MNHNS and CDR2 is SASEGT in the germline V gene. V lost 2 bases, J lost 5 bases, and 10 bases lay in between. CDR3 nucleotide sequence: TGTGCCAGCAGTGAACTCACCGTCCGAAACACCATATATTTT. Encoded protein: CASSELTVRNTIYF.

This clonotype has a handful of counts. The chain is built from TRBV4-2 and TRBJ1-1, with unresolved D. The CDR3 spans 15 residues. V dropped 0 bases and J dropped 0 bases, with 8 bases sitting between them. CDR1 and CDR2 (germline): LGHNA, YNFKEQ. The CDR3 sequence: CASSQEWSMNTEAFF. The CDR3 DNA reads as TGTGCCAGCAGCCAAGAATGGTCAATGAACACTGAAGCTTTCTTT.